The source of this TCR beta chain is a study of neoadjuvant nivolumab and ipilimumab in lung cancer. Study-wide findings and caveats: Only a small number of samples underwent TCR sequencing. Resected tumors had greater TCR richness and clonality than uninvolved lung.

This clone appeared once. The antigen is not known. The V segment lost 2 bases and the J segment 6 bases; nucleotides outside the gene matches: 4. The V gene's germline CDR1 is MNHEY and CDR2 SMNVEV (reference sequence). This CDR3 has 15 amino acids. Sequencing was performed with immunoSEQ multiplex PCR; in TCRdb, only in-frame clones are kept and a portion is missing. The sample includes roughly 45,000 clones, around 88% seen only once; the top ten take around 3.8%. The sequencing used blood, collected before neoadjuvant nivolumab, alone or with ipilimumab. This sequence originates from an adult with non-small cell lung cancer. Some clones in this sample may be carry-over from other donors' samples. This chain uses TRBV27 with TRBJ2-2; 9 bases line up with TRBD2. Here the CDR3 reads CASSLGLARAGELFF. In DNA, the CDR3 is TGTGCCAGCAGTTTAGGACTAGCGAGGGCCGGGGAGCTGTTTTTT.